The next 9 T cell receptor beta chains were all read from a single sample in a study of CD8+CD57+ T cells in acquired aplastic anemia. TCR beta VDJ combinations and CDR3 sequences were profiled from genomic DNA. TCRdb passed the reads through MiXCR, listing each CDR3 protein once. The sample includes about 64,000 distinct CDR3 sequences, 45% to 70% of them seen just once. The sequenced sample consisted of sorted CD4+, CD8+, or CD8+CD57+ T cells (not recorded which) from PBMCs. These receptors were collected from a human donor in good health, serving as a control.

CDR3 region: CARYGSSYNSPLHF. For the CDR3, the DNA is TGTGCTAGGTATGGGAGCTCCTATAATTCACCCCTCCACTTT. The V call is TRBV19, the J call TRBJ1-6; D call uncertain. The germline gives CDR1 LNHDA, CDR2 SQIVND (reference sequence). This CDR3 region has 14 residues. Variable domain in full (rest from reference TRBV19 and TRBJ1-6): DGGITQSPKYLFRKEGQNVTLSCEQNLNHDAMYWYRQDPGQGLRLIYYSQIVNDFQKGDIAEGYSVSREKKESFPLTVTSAQKNPTAFYLCARYGSSYNSPLHFGNGTRLTVT.

J is TRBJ1-3 and V is TRBV6-5, with a tentative D call TRBD1 (5 bases). The CDR3 runs to 14 residues. V lost 6 bases and J lost 8, with 17 bases in between. Germline lookup yields CDR1 MNHEY and CDR2 SVGAGI. CDR3 protein: CASSYSGGGDTIYF. CDR3 sequence (DNA): TGTGCCAGCAGCTATAGCGGGGGAGGAGACACCATATATTTT.

The rearrangement joins TRBV2 to TRBJ2-5; perhaps TRBD1 as D (7 bases). Germline-derived CDR1 and CDR2 are SNHLY and FYNNEI. The CDR3 runs to 13 residues. V lost 7 bases and J lost 5, with 14 bases in between. The CDR3 DNA is TGTGCCAGCACCGGCGGGACAGCCGAGACCCAGTACTTC. Its protein is CASTGGTAETQYF.

The table lists this clonotype with many counts. The chain has TRBV6-1 and TRBJ1-2, with 7 bases that match TRBD1. This CDR3 spans 12 amino acids. V was pared by 7 bases and J by 2 bases, with 1 base of the junction left unmatched. Germline CDR1 MNHNS, CDR2 SASEGT. CDR3 region: CASKTGNYGYTF. CDR3 sequence (DNA): TGTGCCAGCAAGACAGGGAACTATGGCTACACCTTC.

This clonotype was counted at least ten times. V and J are TRBV18 and TRBJ1-1, with 8 bases that match TRBD1. This CDR3 has 16 amino acids. CDR1 is KGHSH, CDR2 LQKENI, per germline. With 6 bases clipped from V and 0 bases from J, the junction kept 9 bases outside the gene matches. In DNA, the CDR3 is TGTGCCAGCTCTGTTGGGACAGGCGGCGTGAACACTGAAGCTTTCTTT. Its translation is CASSVGTGGVNTEAFF. Variable domain in full (rest from reference TRBV18 and TRBJ1-1): NAGVMQNPRHLVRRRGQEARLRCSPMKGHSHVYWYRQLPEEGLKFMVYLQKENIIDESGMPKERFSAEFPKEGPSILRIQQVVRGDSAAYFCASSVGTGGVNTEAFFGQGTRLTVV.

The gene calls are TRBV5-4 and TRBJ2-7; D uncertain. With 4 bases removed from V and 3 bases from J, the gap between germline ends came to 20 bases. Germline CDR1 is SGHNT and CDR2 is YYREEE (reference sequence). CDR3 length: 16 residues. The CDR3 DNA is TGTGCCAGCAGCGAGAAGATGGGCCCTTCTAACTACGAGCAGTACTTC. This translates into CASSEKMGPSNYEQYF. Combining the CDR3 with reference TRBV5-4 and TRBJ2-7 gives the whole variable domain ETGVTQSPTHLIKTRGQQVTLRCSSQSGHNTVSWYQQALGQGPQFIFQYYREEENGRGNFPPRFSGLQFPNYSSELNVNALELDDSALYLCASSEKMGPSNYEQYFGPGTRLTVT.

This clonotype was observed many times. The chain couples TRBV7-8 to TRBJ1-6, with unresolved D. The CDR3 length is 16 residues. From germline, CDR1 is SGHVS and CDR2 FQNEAQ. V lost 2 bases, J lost 1 base, and 9 bases lay in between. CDR3 loop: CASSLTDRSYNSPLHF. The CDR3 nucleotides are TGTGCCAGCAGCTTAACAGACCGTTCCTATAATTCACCCCTCCACTTT.

This chain connects TRBV9 to TRBJ2-7; 7 bases are shared with TRBD2. J lost 2 bases, V lost 4 bases, and 12 bases had no gene match. CDR1 and CDR2 from the germline V gene are SGDLS and YYNGEE. The CDR3 has 16 amino acids. CDR3 region: CASSPEWSGGPYEQYF. CDR3 nucleotide sequence: TGTGCCAGCAGCCCGGAGTGGTCGGGAGGACCCTACGAGCAGTACTTC.

This clonotype is medium-sized. Sequence at one end of the junction differs from germline and may be a read error. The J gene is TRBJ1-5, the V gene TRBV2; 10 bases fit TRBD1. CDR1 is SNHLY, CDR2 FYNNEI, per germline. This CDR3 comprises 14 residues. The CDR3 sequence: CASRDRGHNQPQHF. The CDR3 DNA reads TGTGCCAGCCGTGACAGGGGGCATAATCAGCCCCAGCATTTT.